What follows is one TCR beta chain and its context. The sample is drawn from a study of cytomegalovirus exposure and HLA in healthy donors. Deletions cut 0 bases from V and 3 bases from J, with 4 bases between. Germline V CDR1 and CDR2: SGHRS, YFSETQ. The CDR3 totals 13 residues. PCR employed 60 Vbeta and 13 Jbeta primers. This table comes from immunoSEQ multiplex PCR, and its TCRdb copy is limited to in-frame clones, with some not included. The sample has roughly 150,000 clones, about 75% seen once. The sample comprised PBMCs. The V gene is TRBV5-1, the J gene TRBJ2-1, with D uncertain. The sequence was obtained from a man aged 18 to 30 in good health and CMV-seropositive. CDR3 sequence (DNA): TGCGCCAGCAGCTTGGCCCTCTACAATGAGCAGTTCTTC. This gives the protein CASSLALYNEQFF. The whole variable domain, filled in from reference TRBV5-1 and TRBJ2-1, reads KAGVTQTPRYLIKTRGQQVTLSCSPISGHRSVSWYQQTPGQGLQFLFEYFSETQRNKGNFPGRFSGRQFSNSRSEMNVSTLELGDSALYLCASSLALYNEQFFGPGTRLTVL.